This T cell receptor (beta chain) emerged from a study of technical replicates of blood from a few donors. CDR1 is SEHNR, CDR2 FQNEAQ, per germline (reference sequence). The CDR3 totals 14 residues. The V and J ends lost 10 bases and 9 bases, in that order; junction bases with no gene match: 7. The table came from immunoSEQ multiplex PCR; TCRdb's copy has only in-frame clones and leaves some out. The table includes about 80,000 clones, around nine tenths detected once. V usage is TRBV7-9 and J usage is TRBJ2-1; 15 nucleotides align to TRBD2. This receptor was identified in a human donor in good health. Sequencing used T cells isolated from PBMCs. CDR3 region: CATIPGLAGGEQFF. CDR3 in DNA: TGTGCCACTATTCCGGGACTAGCGGGGGGTGAGCAGTTCTTC.